The subject of this entry is one TCR beta chain. Its specificity is not known. TCRdb keeps only in-frame clones here, not all; method: immunoSEQ multiplex PCR. The data contain 35,000 to 45,000 clones, approximately 91% of them seen just once; the ten biggest clones take up about 30%. The CDR3 consists of 16 residues. Germline V gene data show CDR1 as SGHDN and CDR2 as FVKESK. V was trimmed by 0 bases and J by 6 bases, leaving 16 bases between them. The record originates from a study of OX40 agonist ivuxolimab in advanced cancers. Study in general: Intravenous ivuxolimab was administered to patients every 2 weeks at 0.01 to 10 mg/kg. Regarding the study as a whole: The 0.1-3.0 mg/kg partial responders had among the lowest clonal expansion.

The material sequenced was CD4+ or CD8+ T cells sorted from blood, taken in a trial of the OX40 agonist ivuxolimab. This TCR came from an adult with an advanced solid tumor such as melanoma, head and neck, liver or kidney cancer. The chain employs TRBV14 and TRBJ2-3; D is ambiguous. The chain's CDR3 is CASSQDRRLGKDTQYF. The CDR3 DNA reads as TGTGCCAGCAGCCAAGATCGGCGGCTGGGAAAGGATACGCAGTATTTT. Looking up the rest from reference TRBV14 and TRBJ2-3 gives the full variable domain: EAGVTQFPSHSVIEKGQTVTLRCDPISGHDNLYWYRRVMGKEIKFLLHFVKESKQDESGMPNNRFLAERTGGTYSTLKVQPAELEDSGVYFCASSQDRRLGKDTQYFGPGTRLTVL.